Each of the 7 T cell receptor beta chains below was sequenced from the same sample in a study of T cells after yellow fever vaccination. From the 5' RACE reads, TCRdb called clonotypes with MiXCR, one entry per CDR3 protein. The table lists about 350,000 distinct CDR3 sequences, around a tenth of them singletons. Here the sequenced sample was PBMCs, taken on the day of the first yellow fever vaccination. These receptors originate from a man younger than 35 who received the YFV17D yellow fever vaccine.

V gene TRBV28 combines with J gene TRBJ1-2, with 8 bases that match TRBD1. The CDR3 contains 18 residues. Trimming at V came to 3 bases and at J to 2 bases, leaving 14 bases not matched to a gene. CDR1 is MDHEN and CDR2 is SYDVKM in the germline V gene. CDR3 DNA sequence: TGTGCCAGCAGTTTGGTCCCACCAACCGGGACAGGAAACTATGGCTACACCTTC. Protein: CASSLVPPTGTGNYGYTF.

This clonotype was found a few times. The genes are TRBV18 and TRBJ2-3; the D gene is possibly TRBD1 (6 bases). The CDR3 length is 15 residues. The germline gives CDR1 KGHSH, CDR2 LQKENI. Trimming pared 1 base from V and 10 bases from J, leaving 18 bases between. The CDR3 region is CASSPRGPVAMAQYF. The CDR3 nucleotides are TGTGCCAGCTCACCACGGGGGCCAGTCGCTATGGCGCAGTATTTT.

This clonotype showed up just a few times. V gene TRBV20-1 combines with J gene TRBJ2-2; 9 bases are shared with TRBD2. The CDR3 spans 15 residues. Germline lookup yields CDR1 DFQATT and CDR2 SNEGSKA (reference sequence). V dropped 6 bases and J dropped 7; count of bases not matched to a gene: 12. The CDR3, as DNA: TGCAGTGCCCTTCTATTGGGGACTAGCAACGGGGAGCTGTTTTTT. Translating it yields CSALLLGTSNGELFF.

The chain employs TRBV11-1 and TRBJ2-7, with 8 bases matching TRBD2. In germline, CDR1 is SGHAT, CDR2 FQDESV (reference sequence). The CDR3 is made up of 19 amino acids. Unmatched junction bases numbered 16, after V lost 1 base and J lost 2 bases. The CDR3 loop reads CASSLEVLGTASGPYEQYV. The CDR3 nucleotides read TGTGCCAGCAGCTTAGAGGTTCTCGGTACGGCTAGCGGGCCCTACGAGCAGTACGTC.

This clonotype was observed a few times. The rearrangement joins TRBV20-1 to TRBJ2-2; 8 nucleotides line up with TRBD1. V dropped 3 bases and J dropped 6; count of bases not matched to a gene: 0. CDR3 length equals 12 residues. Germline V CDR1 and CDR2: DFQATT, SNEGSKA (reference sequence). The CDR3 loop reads CSASRGPGELFF. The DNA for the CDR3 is TGCAGTGCTAGCAGGGGGCCCGGGGAGCTGTTTTTT.

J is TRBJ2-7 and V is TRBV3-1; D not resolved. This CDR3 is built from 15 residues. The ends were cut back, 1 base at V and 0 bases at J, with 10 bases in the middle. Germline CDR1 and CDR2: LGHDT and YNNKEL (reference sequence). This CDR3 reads CASSQGPVSSYEQYV. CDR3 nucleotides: TGTGCCAGCAGCCAAGGACCCGTGAGCTCCTACGAGCAGTACGTC.

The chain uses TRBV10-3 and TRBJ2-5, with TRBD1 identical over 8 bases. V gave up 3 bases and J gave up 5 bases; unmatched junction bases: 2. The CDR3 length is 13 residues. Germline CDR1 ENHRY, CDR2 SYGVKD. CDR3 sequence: CAISDRGRETQYF. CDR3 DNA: TGTGCCATCAGTGACAGGGGGCGGGAGACCCAGTACTTC.